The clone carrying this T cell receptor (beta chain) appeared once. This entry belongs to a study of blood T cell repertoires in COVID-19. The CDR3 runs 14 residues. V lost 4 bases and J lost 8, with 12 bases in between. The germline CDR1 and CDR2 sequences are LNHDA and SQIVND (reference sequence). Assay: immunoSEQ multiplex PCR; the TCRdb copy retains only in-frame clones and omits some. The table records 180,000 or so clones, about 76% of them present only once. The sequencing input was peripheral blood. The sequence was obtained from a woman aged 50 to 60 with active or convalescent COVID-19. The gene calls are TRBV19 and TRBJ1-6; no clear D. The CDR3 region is CASSTYDTDSPLHF. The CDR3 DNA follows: TGTGCCAGTAGTACGTATGACACTGATTCACCCCTCCACTTT. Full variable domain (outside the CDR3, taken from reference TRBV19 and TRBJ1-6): DGGITQSPKYLFRKEGQNVTLSCEQNLNHDAMYWYRQDPGQGLRLIYYSQIVNDFQKGDIAEGYSVSREKKESFPLTVTSAQKNPTAFYLCASSTYDTDSPLHFGNGTRLTVT.